One and the same sample provided the 15 T cell receptor beta chains below, sequenced in a study of vaccination and CD4 T cells after COVID-19 (dated by TCRdb to between 2021 and 2023). Their target antigens are unknown. The treatment or condition tag for this specimen amounts to: roughly ten-day PBMC culture with coronavirus spike peptide pools or control peptides (ViraFEST assay). Library preparation was by PCR. The instrument was an Illumina iSeq 100. At the Johns Hopkins FTIC core, DNA from the cultured CD4+ T cells underwent TCR sequencing with the Oncomine TCR Beta short-read assay. The public reads were reprocessed in TCRdb via fastp at Q25 and MiXCR, keeping in-frame beta chains. Under each unique CDR3 protein, matching rows form one entry showing the most common genes and DNA. This sample comprises some 14,000 distinct CDR3 sequences, around 30% of them detected only once. The ten largest make up roughly 15% of the sample.

Sequencing was done on a sample of cultured CD4+ T cells from blood. Receptor source: a human donor with COVID-19.

This clonotype appeared a few times. The V call is TRBV21-1, the J call TRBJ2-1; TRBD1 was called by the table and not checked on the DNA. TRBV21-1 is flagged as a pseudogene. This CDR3 contains 16 residues. CDR3 amino acids: CASSLQGQGNYNEQFF. The CDR3 DNA sequence: TGTGCCAGCAGCCTACAGGGACAGGGTAACTACAATGAGCAGTTCTTC.

The chain links TRBV20-1 to TRBJ2-1; weak D call: TRBD1 (7 bases). The V gene's germline CDR1 is DFQATT and CDR2 SNEGSKA (reference sequence). CDR3 length: 14 residues. V shed 3 bases and J shed 3 bases, with 12 bases lying between them. The CDR3 DNA reads as TGCAGTGCTAGTGGTCAGGGGGGCTACAATGAGCAGTTCTTC. Translating gives CSASGQGGYNEQFF.

The chain employs TRBV6-5 and TRBJ2-2; a possible D gene is TRBD1 (6 bases). Per the germline V gene, CDR1 is MNHEY and CDR2 is SVGAGI. CDR3 length: 15 residues. Trimming stripped 2 bases from V and 3 bases from J, with 10 bases between. The chain's CDR3 is CASSYAGVYTGELFF. As DNA, the CDR3 is TGTGCCAGCAGTTACGCAGGGGTATACACCGGGGAGCTGTTTTTT.

The chain combines TRBV15 with TRBJ2-2, with no clear D. Trimming shortened V by 0 bases and J by 5 bases, and 10 bases separated the two germline ends. This CDR3 spans 15 amino acids. Germline-derived CDR1 and CDR2 are LNHNV and YYDKDF (reference sequence). CDR3 sequence (DNA): TGTGCCACCAGCAGAGATCCGGGTGCAACCGGGGAGCTGTTTTTT. Translated: CATSRDPGATGELFF.

This clonotype has more than one count but fewer than ten. V gene TRBV19 combines with J gene TRBJ2-7, with a possible D match to TRBD2 (6 bases). Germline-derived CDR1 and CDR2 are LNHDA and SQIVND (reference sequence). V lost 3 bases, J lost 6 bases, and 12 bases lay in between. The CDR3 loop spans 13 amino acids. The CDR3 loop is CASSIKGGAEQYF. The CDR3 DNA is TGTGCCAGTAGTATTAAGGGAGGTGCCGAGCAGTACTTC.

The chain uses TRBV4-3 and TRBJ1-1, with D possibly TRBD1 on 6 matching bases. This CDR3 is built from 15 residues. Germline lookup yields CDR1 LGHNA and CDR2 YSLEER. Trimming shortened V by 1 base and J by 6 bases, and 15 bases separated the two germline ends. Here the CDR3 DNA reads TGCGCCAGCAGCCAAGGAAAGGTACAGGGCTCTGAAGCTTTCTTT. Its protein product is CASSQGKVQGSEAFF.

This clonotype was seen only a few times. The V and J genes are TRBV15 and TRBJ2-1; 11 nucleotides line up with TRBD2. This CDR3 is built from 18 residues. Trimming cost V 0 bases and J 6 bases; bases outside gene matches: 10. CDR1 LNHNV and CDR2 YYDKDF come from the germline V gene (reference sequence). In nucleotides, the CDR3 is TGTGCCACCAGCAGAGATTGGGGTAGCGGGGGGGCGTTCAATGAGCAGTTCTTC. Its translation is CATSRDWGSGGAFNEQFF.

Concerning this clonotype itself: A much larger clone sits a single nucleotide away, making a read error possible. The chain carries TRBV27 and TRBJ2-3; TRBD1 aligns across 7 bases. The CDR3 consists of 16 residues. Germline assignment: CDR1 MNHEY and CDR2 SMNVEV (reference sequence). CDR3 residues: CASGLPGTATTDTQYF. The CDR3 bases are TGTGCCAGCGGTTTACCCGGGACAGCTACCACAGATACGCAGTATTTT.

The rearrangement joins TRBV7-2 to TRBJ2-3; either TRBD1 or TRBD2 may supply D (5 bases each). V shed 1 base and J shed 5 bases, with 10 bases lying between them. CDR1 is SGHTA, CDR2 FQGNSA, per germline. CDR3 length equals 14 residues. CDR3 residues: CASSLDGAGDTQYF. In nucleotides, the CDR3 is TGTGCCAGCAGCTTAGATGGGGCGGGAGATACGCAGTATTTT.

The gene calls are TRBV2 and TRBJ1-1; unclear D gene. The CDR3 length is 12 residues. V was shortened by 5 bases and J by 6 bases, with 10 bases between the two germline ends. Germline loops: CDR1 SNHLY, CDR2 FYNNEI. CDR3 loop: CASSRAFAEAFF. In nucleotides, the CDR3 is TGTGCCAGCAGTCGGGCCTTCGCTGAAGCTTTCTTT. Variable domain in full (rest from reference TRBV2 and TRBJ1-1): EPEVTQTPSHQVTQMGQEVILRCVPISNHLYFYWYRQILGQKVEFLVSFYNNEISEKSEIFDDQFSVERPDGSNFTLKIRSTKLEDSAMYFCASSRAFAEAFFGQGTRLTVV.

The gene calls are TRBV7-2 and TRBJ2-1, with D unclear. The V end was cut by 2 bases, the J end by 5 bases, with 10 bases between. The CDR3 is made up of 14 amino acids. CDR1 is SGHTA, CDR2 FQGNSA, per germline. The CDR3 sequence is CASSLRLQNNEQFF. The CDR3 DNA follows: TGTGCCAGCAGCTTACGGCTACAGAACAATGAGCAGTTCTTC. The full variable domain, rest sourced from reference TRBV7-2 and TRBJ2-1, is GAGVSQSPSNKVTEKGKDVELRCDPISGHTALYWYRQSLGQGLEFLIYFQGNSAPDKSGLPSDRFSAERTGGSVSTLTIQRTQQEDSAVYLCASSLRLQNNEQFFGPGTRLTVL.

The chain is built from TRBV20-1 and TRBJ2-3; TRBD1 matches at 11 bases. The germline V gene has CDR1 DFQATT and CDR2 SNEGSKA (reference sequence). V lost 6 bases and J lost 3; bases outside the gene matches: 8. CDR3 length: 15 amino acids. The CDR3 nucleotides are TGCAGTGCCCGCGGGACAGGGGGATTTACAGATACGCAGTATTTT. It codes for CSARGTGGFTDTQYF.

V is TRBV7-9 and J is TRBJ2-1; 10 bases align to TRBD2. V trimming: 5 bases; J trimming: 0 bases; junction bases outside the gene matches: 7. This CDR3 has 17 residues. The germline gives CDR1 SEHNR, CDR2 FQNEAQ (reference sequence). DNA for the CDR3: TGTGCCAGCAGCCCATTGTCTAGCGGGGGCTCCTACAATGAGCAGTTCTTC. Translating gives CASSPLSSGGSYNEQFF.

This clonotype was seen a handful of times. This chain joins TRBV2 and TRBJ1-1, with D possibly being TRBD1 (6 bases). CDR3 size: 16 residues. V was pared by 8 bases and J by 1 base, with 20 bases between. Germline loops: CDR1 SNHLY, CDR2 FYNNEI. CDR3 protein: CASGRQARIQNTEAFF. CDR3 DNA sequence: TGTGCCAGCGGACGACAGGCGCGGATTCAGAACACTGAAGCTTTCTTT.

CDR3 amino acids: CASSQDSRSPLHF. In DNA form, the CDR3 reads TGCGCCAGCAGCCAAGATAGCCGATCACCCCTCCACTTT. The chain recombines TRBV4-3 with TRBJ1-6; D unresolved. The germline V and J ends were trimmed by 0 bases and 10 bases, with 7 bases remaining between them. The CDR3 spans 13 residues. Germline V gene data show CDR1 as LGHNA and CDR2 as YSLEER.